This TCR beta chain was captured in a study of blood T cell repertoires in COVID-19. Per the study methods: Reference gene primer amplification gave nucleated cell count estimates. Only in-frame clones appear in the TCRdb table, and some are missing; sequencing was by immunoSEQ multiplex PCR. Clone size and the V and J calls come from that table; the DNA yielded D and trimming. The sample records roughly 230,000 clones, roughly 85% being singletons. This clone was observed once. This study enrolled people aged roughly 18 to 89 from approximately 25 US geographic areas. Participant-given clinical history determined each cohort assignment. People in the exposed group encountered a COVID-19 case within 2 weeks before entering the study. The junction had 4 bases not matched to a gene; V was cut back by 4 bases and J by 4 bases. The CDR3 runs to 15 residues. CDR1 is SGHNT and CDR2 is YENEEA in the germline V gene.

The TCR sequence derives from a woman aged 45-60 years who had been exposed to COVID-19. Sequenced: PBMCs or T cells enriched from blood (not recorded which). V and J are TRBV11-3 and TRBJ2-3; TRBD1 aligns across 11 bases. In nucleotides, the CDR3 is TGTGCCAGCAGCTCGGGACAGGGGGGCCCAGATACGCAGTATTTT. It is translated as CASSSGQGGPDTQYF.